This TCR beta chain was observed in a study of glioma-infiltrating T cells. General study results and limits: Above-expected tissue-blood divergence occurred in all gliomas, most in low-grade ones. Tissue and blood shared very few CDR3 sequences.

Concerning this clonotype itself: Its antigen is currently unknown.

Germline V gene lookup returns CDR1 ENHRY and CDR2 SYGVKD. V lost 0 bases and J lost 6, with 8 bases in between. The CDR3 is made up of 13 amino acids. The iRepertoire nested amplicon-rescue multiplex PCR amplified TCR alpha and beta CDR3s from RNA. One-step reverse transcription and amplification started from about 100-400 ng of tissue mRNA or PBMC total RNA. TCRdb independently ran MiXCR on the multiplex PCR reads; one entry per CDR3 protein. The sample contains about 45,000 distinct CDR3 sequences, more than 20% of which appear only once. The sequencing input was glioma tissue, nonneoplastic brain tissue, or PBMCs (not recorded which). The sequence was obtained from a human donor with low-grade glioma or glioblastoma, undergoing nonglioma brain surgery, or in good health (not recorded which). The chain recombines TRBV10-3 with TRBJ1-2; weak D call: TRBD1 (6 bases). The CDR3 spells CAISESRDNGYTF. Here the CDR3 DNA reads TGTGCCATCAGTGAGTCCAGGGACAATGGCTACACCTTC.